This T cell receptor (beta chain) is drawn from a study of cytomegalovirus exposure and HLA in healthy donors (dated by TCRdb to about 2017). Concerning the study at large: An earlier analysis of several hundred of the donors reported roughly 300 Gb of sequence data and more than 90 million unique TCR beta sequences from 150 million to 200 million T cells. An earlier analysis of 450 to 750 of the donors used high-throughput TCR beta sequencing to judge whether each TCR beta V gene segment behaved as functional or pseudogenic. The later analysis used no new phenotypic data to find candidate immune exposures, relying instead on TCR beta sequences and their occurrence across donors. The aim of the study was to test whether cataloging public T cell receptors could identify signatures of past pathogen exposure. About 300 gigabases of sequencing data and approximately 92 million unique TCR sequences made up an early release that covered roughly 670 HLA-typed donors. Using immunosequencing, the study profiled T cell repertoires from some 670 subjects and related those repertoires to cytomegalovirus serostatus. Along with the approximately 650-subject first cohort, a separate validation cohort of over 90 different subjects was used. Across under 500 genotyped donors of the cohort, an average of about 200,000 unique TCR beta nucleotide sequences per donor were sequenced, and 15% to 20% of those sequences were non-productive. The genetic ancestry cluster associated with self-reported Caucasian donors included about four fifths of the roughly 390 genotyped donors. A few DR-DQ haplotypes were handled as single units for association and clustering because linkage in the cohort was strong. To predict cytomegalovirus infection status, the study combined high-throughput TCR immunosequencing, statistical association of individual TCRs with disease status, and machine learning. A later analysis re-examined previously published TCR beta repertoires from 600 to 700 donors and added high-resolution HLA genotyping to investigate patterns of TCR occurrence. HLA typing covered class I and class II loci at four-digit resolution. All discovery cohort repertoires had been generated using a single sequencing platform. Genome-wide SNP genotypes for about three fifths of the 666 donors were used in a later genetic analysis, which treated that subset as a discovery cohort. The number of typed donors differed by locus: 629-630 for A, B, C, DRB1 and DQB1; some 540 for DQA1; 606 for DPA1; and some 450 for DPB1. Donor age, sex, ethnicity and CMV serostatus were compiled together with the repertoire data. The paper's findings and limits, for the study overall: A further reported finding was that TCR beta sequences accurately predicted the HLA-A and HLA-B alleles for most subjects in the first cohort. Only TCR beta chains were sequenced in this cohort, and the absence of alpha or paired-chain data limited detectable features. Compared with the roughly 700-donor mean, donors in an Asian-associated ancestry cluster had fewer N-insertions in productive TCRs, according to a later genetic analysis. About 17 rarely observed V segments, including chromosome 9 orphons, were excluded from the earlier analysis of almost 600 of the donors because counts were too low. According to a later analysis, TCR association rates differed among HLA loci, with DRB1 alleles showing the most associated TCRs and HLA-C alleles showing the fewest. A total of 150 to 200 TCR beta chains were listed by the study as associated with cytomegalovirus. Broadly in line with IMGT annotations, most TCR beta V segments showed up in productive rearrangements about 87% or about 30% of the time in an earlier analysis of roughly 590 of the donors. The only immune exposure information available for the cohort was CMV serostatus. A later analysis reported that several top co-occurrence clusters appeared linked to parvovirus B19, influenza, CMV and Epstein-Barr virus. In a later genetic analysis, a missense DCLRE1C variant was associated with V-gene and J-gene trimming of TCR beta chains, and the association was replicated in an independent cohort. Across donors, most TCR sequences were observed very rarely, whereas some public TCRs were present in many individuals. In vitro tests confirmed that a few of the cytomegalovirus-associated TCR beta chains recognize cytomegalovirus antigens. According to the authors, the approach could potentially be generalized to other disease states and immunological phenotypes. The presence/absence analyses assumed that sequencing depth was roughly uniform across donors, and that assumption may not be true. Some IMGT-functional V segments, including TRBV6-2 and TRBV6-3, could not be distinguished by the 87-base-pair reads and were therefore excluded. When HLA alleles, especially DR and DQ, strongly co-occurred, attributing TCR associations to individual alleles was difficult. The classifier was reported to diagnose cytomegalovirus status with high specificity and sensitivity in both the original cohort and the validation cohort. Because HLA typing was missing for some donors at each locus, association tests included only the typed subset. A later analysis associated roughly 17,000 TCR beta sequences with specific HLA alleles at a false discovery rate of 0.05. Compared with equally common non-associated chains, HLA-associated TCR beta chains in a later analysis were more clonally expanded and had lower generation probabilities. The sequencing pipeline was judged likely to have produced a cluster of highly shared sequence variants as a technical artifact. Linkage disequilibrium might explain the correlated functional status among segregating V segments, but an unknown experimental factor could not be excluded. A later analysis found that most CMV-associated TCR beta chains appeared HLA-restricted, with HLA associations seemingly driven largely by CMV exposure.

The cohort consisted of 600 or so healthy bone marrow donors. Cohort members were all nominally healthy when sampled, although unrecorded immune exposures were likely present. The donor was CMV seronegative and was included in the group of several hundred seronegative cohort members. Each donor provided a peripheral blood sample, and peripheral blood mononuclear cells were used for TCR beta sequencing. The Qiagen DNeasy Blood Extraction Kit was used to extract genomic DNA from the blood cell samples. About this clone: Which antigen it targets is not known. Base qualities are not provided; no much larger clone lies one nucleotide away.

Relative to germline, V is 3 bases shorter and J is 0 bases shorter, with 12 bases between their ends. CDR1 and CDR2 (MNHNS, SASEGT) derive from the germline V gene. The CDR3 runs 15 amino acids, cysteine and phenylalanine included. The only DNA kept is the CDR3, 45 bases in frame from the first base. Library preparation employed the immunoSEQ multiplex PCR assay. For the multiplex PCR, a mixture combining 60 forward primers for TCR Vbeta segments and 13 reverse primers for TCR Jbeta segments was used. Amplification of the CDR3 region of rearranged TCR beta genes was performed with a multiplex PCR assay on genomic DNA. Amplified TCR beta libraries were sequenced as 87-base-pair reads on the Illumina HiSeq System. The study's processing was this. A later analysis counted approximately 74 million unique TCR beta chains across the 550 to 800 repertoires, and 9.5 million to 11 million of these chains were shared by at least two donors. To remove PCR and sequencing errors, raw reads were error-corrected and collapsed into unique sequences using a nearest-neighbor algorithm that merged closely related sequences. To assign V, D and J gene segments, CDR3 sequences were aligned to IMGT reference sequences. For a sequence to be retained, at least a six-nucleotide match to both a V gene segment and a J gene segment was required. A rearrangement counted as productive if the CDR3 had no stop codons and remained in frame with V and J, and every other rearrangement counted as non-productive. Following IMGT convention, CDR3 was defined as the stretch from the second conserved V-encoded cysteine up to the conserved J-encoded phenylalanine. The earlier analysis of about 590 of the donors excluded sequences that lacked an unambiguous match to a single V gene segment. In an earlier analysis of some 590 of the donors, V segments were called functional above 56.7% productive rearrangements and were called segregating when the between-donor standard deviation exceeded 5%. To diagnose cytomegalovirus status from the catalog of TCR beta chain sequences, a statistical classification framework was built. A later analysis assigned V and J genes by comparing TCR nucleotide sequences with IMGT/GENE-DB human TR gene sequences. Using the TCRdist pipeline, a later analysis assigned CDR3 sequences along with most-parsimonious VDJ recombination scenarios. In a later analysis, each TCR beta chain was defined by its CDR3 amino acid sequence together with its V-gene family, and reads without a unique V-gene family were excluded. To address suspected cross-contamination and a sequencing artifact, a later analysis removed 450 to 700 highly shared, low-generation-probability nucleotide sequences. In a later analysis, a clonal expansion index for each public chain was calculated from normalized within-repertoire ranks of inferred template counts. Generation probabilities in a later analysis came from a VDJ recombination model fitted to out-of-frame rearrangements, and those results were checked against IGoR. In a later analysis, TCR-TCR, TCR-HLA and TCR-CMV co-occurrence was scored with hypergeometric tests, and a repertoire-size bias correction was applied to TCR pairs. In a later analysis, false discovery rates were estimated by permuting HLA or CMV assignments 20 times. A later analysis grouped co-occurring TCRs with DBSCAN, adding TCRdist sequence similarity when clustering within HLA-allele-positive subsets. Repertoires with fewer than 30,000 or more than 120,000 public chains were left out of co-occurrence clustering, as were about five repertoires with anomalous nucleotide sharing. Here the immuneACCESS table is served through TCRdb, limited to in-frame sequences with V and J called. Missing clones are a known gap in these copies; in checked studies unresolved V genes cover under half, and the rest lacks a known reason. Clone size and V and J calls were adopted from that table, with D and trimming inferred from the DNA. The sample table contains about 130,000 clones; only one count was recorded for roughly 78% of them. Together, the top ten hold 1% of the sample.

This TCR came from a man aged 40-49 years in good health and CMV-seronegative. The receptor chain draws on TRBV6-1 and TRBJ2-7; tentative D gene TRBD2, with 6 bases matching. Sequenced input: PBMCs. The nucleotides are TGTGCCAGCAGTGATGGAGGGGCCAGCTCCTACGAGCAGTACTTC. This gives the protein CASSDGGASSYEQYF.